This T cell receptor beta chain was identified during a study of T cells in Graves' hyperthyroidism and ophthalmopathy. Turning to the study itself: Peripheral blood sampling occurred at initial diagnosis, before any treatment.

Uncontrolled infection, other autoimmune disease, pregnancy or lactation led to exclusion. General observations from the study: In blood, most of the thyroid clonotypes expanded above 0.001 were also present.

The CDR3 totals 18 residues. Germline CDR1 reads PRHDT; CDR2 reads FYEKMQ (reference sequence). The junction had 10 bases not matched to a gene; V was cut back by 5 bases and J by 0 bases. RNA transcripts gave rise to amplified TCR beta CDR3 regions. With the HTBI primer set, the TCR CDR3 went through a first round of RT-PCR. TCRdb re-analysed the multiplex PCR reads in MiXCR, keeping a single row per CDR3 protein. The sample holds around 390,000 distinct CDR3 sequences; approximately 15% are singletons and the top ten take about 20%. This clonotype was detected many times. The antigen remains undetermined.

The sequenced material came from blood. The V call is TRBV13, the J call TRBJ1-4, with TRBD1 matching over 9 bases. The sequence was collected from a woman in her 30s with Graves' ophthalmopathy. The CDR3 DNA reads TGTGCCAGCAGCGAAACTCGGGACAGGGTGCCAACTAATGAAAAACTGTTTTTT. It codes for CASSETRDRVPTNEKLFF.